The clone carrying this T cell receptor (beta chain) was counted ten times or more. The data are from a study of regulatory T cells in long-lasting Graves disease. Combining iRepertoire HTBI primers with Arm-PCR of CDR3 regions, the authors built TCR beta libraries. TCRdb used MiXCR to reprocess the multiplex PCR reads, holding one entry per CDR3 protein. The profile covers 400,000 to 500,000 distinct CDR3 sequences, with roughly a fifth appearing a single time and 13% to 15% taken by the ten largest. The CDR3 runs to 15 residues. V lost 8 bases and J lost 0, with 17 bases in between. Per the germline V gene, CDR1 is MNHEY and CDR2 is SMNVEV (reference sequence). The time point here: persistent/refractory GD, antithyroid drugs over 5 years with positive TRAb. Generation of the TCR library employed RNA extracted from PBMCs.

The specimen was peripheral blood mononuclear cells (PBMCs), collected when the disease was refractory, from a patient treated with antithyroid drugs. V gene TRBV27 combines with J gene TRBJ2-7, with TRBD2 as a possible D gene (6 bases). This sequence originates from a female donor with Graves disease. In DNA, the CDR3 is TGTGCCAGCTCCCTCCGGGGGACGAACTCCTACGAGCAGTACTTC. Its translation is CASSLRGTNSYEQYF.